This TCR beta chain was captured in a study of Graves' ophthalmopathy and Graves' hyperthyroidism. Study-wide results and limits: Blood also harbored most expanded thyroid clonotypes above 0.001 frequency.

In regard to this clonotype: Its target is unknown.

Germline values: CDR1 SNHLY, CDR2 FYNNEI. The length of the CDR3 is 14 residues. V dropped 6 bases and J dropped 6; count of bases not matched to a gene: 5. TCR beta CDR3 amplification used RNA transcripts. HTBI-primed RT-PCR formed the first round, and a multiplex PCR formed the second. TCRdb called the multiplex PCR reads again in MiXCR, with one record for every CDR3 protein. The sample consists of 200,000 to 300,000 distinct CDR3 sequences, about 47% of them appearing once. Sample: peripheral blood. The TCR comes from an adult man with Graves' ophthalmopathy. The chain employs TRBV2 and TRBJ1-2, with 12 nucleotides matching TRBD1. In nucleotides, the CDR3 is TGTGCCAGCAGGCTCGGGACAGGGGGCGATGGCTACACCTTC. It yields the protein CASRLGTGGDGYTF.